The TCR beta chain under discussion was sequenced for a study of hypomethylating agent response in myelodysplastic syndrome (dated by TCRdb to about 2021). With respect to the entire study: The hypomethylating agent given was azacitidine in about 70% of the 11 patients and decitabine in 3 of 11 patients. The cohort was composed of about 9 male and a couple of female myelodysplastic syndrome patients. Patients had a mean age of approximately 72 +/- 6.3 years, and a diploid cytogenetic profile was the most common. Response was defined as complete response or hematologic improvement, and any patient who met neither criterion was considered a non-responder. TET2 mutation was identified most frequently, being present in 5 of 11 patients. Roughly six patients had a response of complete response or hematologic improvement, and roughly five patients did not respond. Broad study findings and their caveats: Whether the shared GLIPH2 clusters possibly recognize novel MDS antigens was not confirmed and still needs to be tested experimentally. Healthy control donors were not age-matched to MDS patients, which could have impacted the MDS versus healthy comparison. Novel clonotypes emerged more often in responders, while non-responders showed more contracted clonotypes after treatment. No significant change in richness, rarefaction diversity or clonality was detected after hypomethylating agent treatment, either across all patients or within response groups. The cohort was small, with only around eleven patients analyzed.

T-cell subsets were not sorted, so the analysis was performed on bulk bone marrow. Bone marrow from over 10 myelodysplastic syndrome patients was immunosequenced for TCR beta CDR3 regions before and after hypomethylating agent therapy. Each patient contributed a baseline bone marrow plus two to three bone marrows at different post-treatment timepoints for longitudinal repertoire tracking. Genomic DNA was extracted from whole bone marrow, and quality was checked by TapeStation, NanoDrop OneC and PicoGreen assays. With regard to this clone: Its antigen target is currently unknown. One base away there is no much larger clone; base qualities are not given.

The germline V gene sets CDR1 to SGHRS and CDR2 to YFSETQ. Trimming costs V 3 bases and J 4 bases, and their ends lie 10 bases apart. Including cysteine and phenylalanine, the CDR3 has 13 amino acids. The entry retains the CDR3 DNA only, 39 bases that are in frame from base 1. Libraries were constructed by the immunoSEQ multiplex PCR assay. Survey resolution was applied, with two replicates of approximately 200 ng each being run for a total of about 400 ng of DNA per sample. Using multiplex PCR primers aimed at V and J genes, the hsTCRB kit picked up rearranged TCRB sequences in genomic DNA. In the first PCR, the CDR3 region was amplified for 25 to 35 cycles with the QIAGEN Multiplex PCR Kit. A second PCR of about 8 cycles attached sample barcodes and Illumina adapters to each replicate. Quantification of the pooled libraries was done with a QuantStudio 6 and the KAPA library quantification kit. Roughly 15 pM of pooled libraries was sequenced on an Illumina MiSeq using 156-cycle single-end reads plus a 15-cycle index read. The original methods were these. VDJdb annotation flagged under 2% of 168,753 unique clonotypes as previously reported viral-epitope-specific. The immunoSEQ Data Assistant and immunoSEQ Analyzer turned the raw reads into TCRB repertoires that were normalized and annotated. Clonotypes were analyzed with the immunarch R package version 0.6.5 and BioAnalyzer. Every repertoire was downsampled to the clone count of the smallest repertoire before richness was estimated. Fisher's exact tests classified clonotypes as expanded, contracted or novel, with novel meaning zero frequency before treatment. GLIPH2 clustered significantly changed CDR3 beta sequences using simulation_depth=1000 and kmer_min_depth=3, excluding CDR3s shorter than five residues. TCRdb carries this immuneACCESS record with in-frame sequences only. Its versions omit some clonotypes, under half of them owing to an unresolved V gene in the studies checked, with the rest unexplained. That table is the source of V, J and clone size, and D and trimming were worked out from the DNA. For this sample the table gives about 10,000 clones, of which 83% were detected only once. Of the sample, 4% is held by the ten largest clones.

The sequence links TRBV5-1 to TRBJ2-5; TRBD2 could be the D gene, as 5 bases match. This sequence was found in a human donor with myelodysplastic syndrome. The sequencing here drew on bone marrow, taken before or after starting hypomethylating agent treatment for myelodysplastic syndrome (not recorded which). The DNA sequence reads TGCGCCAGCAGCTCGTCTGAGGGAGAGACCCAGTACTTC. Protein translation: CASSSSEGETQYF.